The entry that follows covers one T cell receptor beta chain sequence. The protocol was immunoSEQ multiplex PCR, while the TCRdb copy is restricted to in-frame clones and leaves out a portion. The sample holds roughly 47,000 clones, 89% seen once. Blood specimens came from baseline, cycle 4 day 1, and cycle 7 day 1. This sample is part of a study of OX40 agonist ivuxolimab in advanced cancers. Study information: Partial responses were achieved by three patients, one with hepatocellular carcinoma and two with cutaneous melanoma.

The germline V and J ends were trimmed by 2 bases and 2 bases, with 7 bases remaining between them. CDR1 and CDR2 from the germline V gene are KGHSH and LQKENI. The CDR3 covers 15 residues. Sequencing used CD4+ or CD8+ T cells sorted from blood, obtained in a trial of the OX40 agonist ivuxolimab. The sequence was collected from an adult with an advanced solid tumor such as melanoma, head and neck, liver or kidney cancer. The chain has TRBV18 and TRBJ1-6; D not resolved. CDR3: CASSPTLAYNSPLHF. In nucleotides, the CDR3 is TGTGCCAGCTCACCAACCCTAGCCTATAATTCACCCCTCCACTTT.